This T cell receptor (beta chain) is from a study of control samples from healthy donors and cancer patients. Libraries were prepared by immunoSEQ multiplex PCR; TCRdb keeps only in-frame clonotypes and omits some of them. The data contain roughly 95,000 clones, 88% of them seen just once; the ten biggest clones take up over 12%. Germline-derived CDR1 and CDR2 are SQVTM and ANQGSEA. Between the trimmed V and J ends, which lost 4 bases and 4 bases, there was a span of 13 bases. CDR3 size: 13 residues. Sequencing was performed on blood. The receptor was isolated from a young man in good health. V and J are TRBV29-1 and TRBJ1-2; TRBD1 is a possible D gene (5 bases). The CDR3 loop is CSVGLGGTYGYTF. The CDR3 bases are TGCAGCGTTGGGCTGGGGGGGACCTATGGCTACACCTTC.